The present T cell receptor (beta chain) was sequenced within a study of cytomegalovirus exposure and HLA in healthy donors. Study context: The same platform used for the 666 first-cohort repertoires was also used for the approximately 120 validation repertoires, as a later analysis reported.

About this clone itself: What it recognizes is unknown.

Among the roughly 110 subjects of the validation cohort, separate from the approximately 700-subject first cohort, were the donors. Overall study findings and caveats: Rarity characterized most TCR sequences, yet some public TCRs appeared in many donors. In vitro testing confirmed three CMV-associated chains as specific for CMV antigens.

TCRdb's copy holds only in-frame clones and misses some; the assay was immunoSEQ multiplex PCR. The sample records 150,000 to 200,000 clones, more than 80% being singletons. With V trimmed by 2 bases and J by 8 bases, 8 bases remained unmatched. This CDR3 comprises 15 residues. Germline loops: CDR1 SGDLS, CDR2 YYNGEE. The sequence was obtained from a woman aged 18-29 years in good health and CMV-seropositive. The genes are TRBV9 and TRBJ2-1; 9 bases match TRBD2. Sequencing was done on a sample of PBMCs. The CDR3 sequence: CASSVLAGFAHEQFF. The DNA for the CDR3 is TGTGCCAGCAGCGTCCTAGCGGGATTCGCCCATGAGCAGTTCTTC.